These T cell receptor beta chains were read from a single sample in a study of blood T cell repertoires in COVID-19. The method was immunoSEQ multiplex PCR; TCRdb's version includes in-frame clones alone and lacks a portion of them. This table has roughly 240,000 clones, about nine tenths appearing once. The sequencing sample was made of PBMCs or T cells enriched from blood (not recorded which). The origin of the receptors is a woman in her twenties or thirties with acute COVID-19. The CDR3 runs from the conserved cysteine through the conserved F or W. The D gene is left open where the match is weak. For some rows the clone size is stated as once, few or many, or as a class when expanded; others skip it.

TRBJ1-2 TRBV6-5 NA NA TGTGCCAGCAGGGTACAGGAGAACTATGGCTACACCTTC CASRVQENYGYTF
TRBJ2-3 TRBV29-1 NA NA TGCAGCGTTGAGCCAGGGACTTTGACAGATACGCAGTATTTT CSVEPGTLTDTQYF
TRBJ2-7 TRBV7-2 NA NA TGTGCCAGCACCCCGGGACACTCCTACGAGCAGTACTTC CASTPGHSYEQYF
TRBJ2-3 TRBV27 NA NA TGTGCCAGCAGGACCTGGGGGGGGGCGTCCACAGATACGCAGTATTTT CASRTWGGASTDTQYF
TRBJ1-4 TRBV7-9 NA NA TGTGCCAGCAGCACCGAAGGAGAGGCAAATGAAAAACTGTTTTTT CASSTEGEANEKLFF
TRBJ1-5 TRBV10-3 NA NA TGTGCCATCAGGGGAGACGGCAATCAGCCCCAGCATTTT CAIRGDGNQPQHF
TRBJ2-2 TRBV4-1 NA NA TGCGCCAGCAGCCTCTTGCTTTGGAGCAGCACCGGGGAGCTGTTTTTT CASSLLLWSSTGELFF
TRBJ2-3 TRBV5-1 NA NA TGCGCCAGCAGTTCTACAGGTTTACCAGATACGCAGTATTTT CASSSTGLPDTQYF
TRBJ1-3 TRBV19 NA NA TGTGCCAGTACAGCGAGCTCTGGAAACACCATATATTTT CASTASSGNTIYF
TRBJ1-6 TRBV4-1 NA NA TGCGCCAGCAGCCTCTCCTCCGGGGTCTCTCGGCATTCACCCCTCCACTTT CASSLSSGVSRHSPLHF
TRBJ1-1 TRBV18 once NA TGTGCCAGCTCACCGGGCGAGGGGGACACTGAAGCTTTCTTT CASSPGEGDTEAFF
TRBJ2-1 TRBV11-3 NA TRBD1 TGTGCCAGCAGCTTAGACAGGGGGTCCTACAATGAGCAGTTCTTC CASSLDRGSYNEQFF
TRBJ2-3 TRBV18 NA TRBD1 TGTGCCAGCAGCTGGACAGGCAGCACAGATACGCAGTATTTT CASSWTGSTDTQYF
TRBJ1-5 TRBV7-2 NA NA TGTGCCAGCAGCTTAGGTGGGGAGGTACAGCCCCAGCATTTT CASSLGGEVQPQHF
TRBJ1-1 TRBV30 NA NA TGTGCCTGGGTAACAGGTAATGTAGCTTTCTTT CAWVTGNVAFF
TRBJ2-3 TRBV5-4 NA TRBD2 TGTGCCAGCAGCCCCGGATCCCTGACTAGCGGGGGAATAGATACGCAGTATTTT CASSPGSLTSGGIDTQYF
TRBJ1-2 TRBV7-9 NA NA TGTGCCAGCAGCCCACCCGGGACTGTCGGCTATGGCTACACCTTC CASSPPGTVGYGYTF
TRBJ2-2 TRBV7-7 NA NA TGTGCTAGCAGCTTATCGGGATCACAAACCGGGGAGCTGTTTTTT CASSLSGSQTGELFF
TRBJ2-5 TRBV7-9 NA TRBD1 TGTGCCAGCAGCTCCAGACAGGGGGCAGGGGAGACCCAGTACTTC CASSSRQGAGETQYF
TRBJ1-2 TRBV10-2 NA NA TGCGCCAGCAGTGGTGAGGGTAACAACTATGGCTACACCTTC CASSGEGNNYGYTF
TRBJ1-1 TRBV7-2 NA NA TGTGCCAGCAGCTTAGACGGGAGGGAAGCTTTCTTT CASSLDGREAFF
TRBJ2-2 TRBV14 once NA TGTGCCAGCAGCCTAAGGGGGGGCACCGGGGAGCTGTTTTTT CASSLRGGTGELFF
TRBJ2-3 TRBV6-2/TRBV6-3 NA TRBD2 TGTGCCAGCAGCTCTTTCGGACTAGCGGGGTACACAGATACGCAGTATTTT CASSSFGLAGYTDTQYF
TRBJ1-1 TRBV5-1 NA NA TGCGCCAGCAGCTTGCGGGGGGCAGGGACTGAAGCTTTCTTT CASSLRGAGTEAFF
TRBJ2-1 TRBV19 NA TRBD2 TGTGCCAGTAGCTCACGGACTAGCGGGGGAGCCTCCTACAATGAGCAGTTCTTC CASSSRTSGGASYNEQFF
TRBJ1-4 TRBV25-1 NA TRBD1 TGTGCCAGCAGTGAACCGGGACAGCTTAATGAAAAACTGTTTTTT CASSEPGQLNEKLFF
TRBJ1-4 TRBV30 NA TRBD1 TGTGCCTGGAGTTCCGGACAGGGGGAAAATGAAAAACTGTTTTTT CAWSSGQGENEKLFF
TRBJ2-5 TRBV27 NA NA TGTATAAGGGACACAACTATCGGTCGAGAGACCCAGTACTTC CIRDTTIGRETQYF
TRBJ1-4 TRBV19 NA NA TGTGCCAGTAGTGTTACCCCAGGGAAGGCTAATGAAAAACTGTTTTTT CASSVTPGKANEKLFF
TRBJ2-1 TRBV27 NA NA TGTGCCAGCAGTTCGCCCTGGAGGGCCCCCAGTTACAATGAGCAGTTCTTC CASSSPWRAPSYNEQFF
TRBJ2-3 TRBV1 NA NA TGCACCAGCAGCCTCCCCGGAAGCGGGGCGAGGGCAGATACGCAGTATTTT CTSSLPGSGARADTQYF
TRBJ2-5 TRBV7-9 NA TRBD2 TGTGCCAGCAGCCTCCTGACTAGCGGGGGGCCTGGACAAGAGACCCAGTACTTC CASSLLTSGGPGQETQYF
TRBJ1-2 TRBV5-6 NA TRBD1 TGTGCCAGCACGCCGGGACAGGGGTCCTATGGCTACACCTTC CASTPGQGSYGYTF
TRBJ1-5 TRBV12-3/TRBV12-4 NA NA TGTGCCAGCAGTTTAAACAGGGATCAGCCCCAGCATTTT CASSLNRDQPQHF
TRBJ1-1 TRBV13 NA TRBD1 TGTGCCAGCAGCTTAAGGGGGCCTGGGCGGGCTGAAGCTTTCTTT CASSLRGPGRAEAFF
TRBJ1-1 TRBV29-1 NA NA TGCAGCGTTGTGGGGCTCGGCACTGAAGCTTTCTTT CSVVGLGTEAFF
TRBJ1-4 TRBV6-5 NA NA TGTGCCAGCAGTTTAACTAGCGCGGAAAAACTGTTTTTT CASSLTSAEKLFF
TRBJ2-1 TRBV5-4 NA TRBD2 TGTGCCAGCAGCCGACCGGGTGGCGGGGGGGACAACAATGAGCAGTTCTTC CASSRPGGGGDNNEQFF
TRBJ1-4 TRBV18 NA NA TGTGCCAGCTCACCGACAGGCTTTAATGAAAAACTGTTTTTT CASSPTGFNEKLFF
TRBJ1-2 TRBV11-2 NA NA TGTGCCAGCGACACTATCCAGGGTAGTTATGGCTACACCTTC CASDTIQGSYGYTF
TRBJ2-4 TRBV7-2 NA TRBD1 TGTGCCAGCAGCTTCCCGGGGACAGGGGGTAACATTCAGTACTTC CASSFPGTGGNIQYF
TRBJ1-2 TRBV3-1/TRBV3-2 NA NA TGTGCCAGCTATAGACGCGGAGGGGATGACGGCTACACCTTC CASYRRGGDDGYTF
TRBJ2-1 TRBV10-2 NA TRBD2 TGCGCCAGTCAGACTAGCGGGGGAACTTACAATGAGCAGTTCTTC CASQTSGGTYNEQFF
TRBJ1-1 TRBV7-9 NA NA TGTGCCGGCGGGGCAAACACTGAAGCTTTCTTT CAGGANTEAFF
TRBJ2-2 TRBV19 NA NA TGTGCCAGTAGGTGGGGCAAAGAGGAGCTGTTTTTT CASRWGKEELFF
TRBJ1-2 TRBV6-5 few NA TGTGCCAGCAGTTACACTGATCCGTCCTATGGCTACACCTTC CASSYTDPSYGYTF
TRBJ2-2 TRBV27 NA TRBD2 TGTGCCAGCAGTGAACAACTAGCGGGGGCCGACACCGGGGAGCTGTTTTTT CASSEQLAGADTGELFF
TRBJ2-2 TRBV11-2 NA TRBD2 TGTGCCAGCAGCCTCAGGTCCCTCGGGAGGTGGAAAGGGCTGTTTTTT CASSLRSLGRWKGLFF
TRBJ2-7 TRBV19 NA TRBD2 TGTGCCAGTAGTAGCCTCGGGGGGTTTGGATACGAGCAGTACTTC CASSSLGGFGYEQYF
TRBJ1-6 TRBV5-1 NA TRBD1 TGCGCCAGCTCTACGGCCCAGGGGGATTCACCCCTCCACTTT CASSTAQGDSPLHF
TRBJ2-4 TRBV6-1 once TRBD1 TGTGCCAGCAGTGAGGCTACAGGGGTTGGGTCCAAAAACATTCAGTACTTC CASSEATGVGSKNIQYF
TRBJ1-5 TRBV29-1 NA NA TGCAGCGTCTCCGACAGGCCCAATCAGCCCCAGCATTTT CSVSDRPNQPQHF
TRBJ2-7 TRBV19 NA NA TGTGCCAGTAGTCTGGGGGGAATGGCCGAGAAGCAGTACTTC CASSLGGMAEKQYF
TRBJ2-4 TRBV7-2 NA TRBD2 TGTGCCAGCAGCATTGGACTAGCGGGGGTCGGTGGATCCAAAAACATTCAGTACTTC CASSIGLAGVGGSKNIQYF
TRBJ2-7 TRBV4-1 NA NA TGCGCCAGCAGCCAAGGCACATGGGGCAACGAGCAGTACTTC CASSQGTWGNEQYF